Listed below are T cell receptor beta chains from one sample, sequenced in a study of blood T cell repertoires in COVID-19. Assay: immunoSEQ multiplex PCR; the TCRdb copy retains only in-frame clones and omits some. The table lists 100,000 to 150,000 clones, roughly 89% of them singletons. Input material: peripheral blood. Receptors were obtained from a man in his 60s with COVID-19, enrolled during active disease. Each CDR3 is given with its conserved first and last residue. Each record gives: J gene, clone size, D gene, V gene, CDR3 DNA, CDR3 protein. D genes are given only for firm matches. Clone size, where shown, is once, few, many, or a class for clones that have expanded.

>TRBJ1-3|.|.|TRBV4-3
TGCGCCAGCAGCCAACTTTTAGGGGGAAATGGAAACACCATATATTTT
CASSQLLGGNGNTIYF
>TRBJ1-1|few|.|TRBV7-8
TGTGCCAGCAGCTTTGGGAGGGGGACTGAAGCTTTCTTT
CASSFGRGTEAFF
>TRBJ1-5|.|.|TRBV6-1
TGTGCCAGCAGTGAACGAGAGGGCCGTTGGCCCCAGCATTTT
CASSEREGRWPQHF
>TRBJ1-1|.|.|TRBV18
TGTGCCAGCTCACCAAAGGGGCGGTGGGCTTTCTTT
CASSPKGRWAFF
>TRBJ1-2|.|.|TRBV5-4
TGTGCCAGCAGTTCAGGGGCTCTTGGCTACACCTTC
CASSSGALGYTF
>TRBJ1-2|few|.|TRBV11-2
TGTGCCAGCAGCCCCGAGGGTGATGGCTACACCTTC
CASSPEGDGYTF
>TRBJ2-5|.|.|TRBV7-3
TGTGCCAGCAGCTTAAGTTTATCCCAAGAGACCCAGTACTTC
CASSLSLSQETQYF
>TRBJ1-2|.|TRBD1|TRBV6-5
TGTGCCAGCAGCAAAGACAGGGATAACTATGGCTACACCTTC
CASSKDRDNYGYTF
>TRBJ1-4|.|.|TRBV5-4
TGTGCCAGCAGCTTTGGCGGAATAAGAACTAATGAAAAACTGTTTTTT
CASSFGGIRTNEKLFF
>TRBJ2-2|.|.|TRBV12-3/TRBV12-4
TGTGCCAGCAGGCGTACGGGGGGCCAGGTGTTTTTT
CASRRTGGQVFF
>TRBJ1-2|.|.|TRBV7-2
TGTGCCAGCAGCTTAGGCGGGGGGTTGGCTAACTATGGCTACACCTTC
CASSLGGGLANYGYTF
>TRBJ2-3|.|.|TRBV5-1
TGCGCCAGCAGCGCGATCACAGATACGCAGTATTTT
CASSAITDTQYF
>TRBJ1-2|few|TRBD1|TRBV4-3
TGCGCCAGCAGCCAAGATTTACAGGGGGAGAACTATGGCTACACCTTC
CASSQDLQGENYGYTF
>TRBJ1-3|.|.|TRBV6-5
TGTGCCAGCAGGCGAGGGTCTGGAAACACCATATATTTT
CASRRGSGNTIYF
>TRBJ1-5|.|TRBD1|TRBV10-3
TGTGCCATCAGTGAGGCGACAGGGATCGATCAGCCCCAGCATTTT
CAISEATGIDQPQHF
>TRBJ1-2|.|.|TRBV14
TGTGCCAGCAGCCAAAAAAAAAGGGGCTTTTGGGATGGCTACACCTTC
CASSQKKRGFWDGYTF
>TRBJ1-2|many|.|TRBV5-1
TGCGCCAGCAGCCTCATTACAGGAGAAGGAGGCTACACCTTC
CASSLITGEGGYTF
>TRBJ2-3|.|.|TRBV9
TGTGCCAGCAGCGTAGAAAGCCTTAACACAGATACGCAGTATTTT
CASSVESLNTDTQYF
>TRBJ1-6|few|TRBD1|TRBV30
TGTGCCTGGAACCCTACCGGGACAGGGAATTCACCCCTCCACTTT
CAWNPTGTGNSPLHF
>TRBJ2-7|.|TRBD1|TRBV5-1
TGCGCCAGCAGCCCACCGGGACAGGGAGGCAGCTACGAGCAGTACTTC
CASSPPGQGGSYEQYF
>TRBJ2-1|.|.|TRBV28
TGTGCCAGCACGGTGAGCTCCTACAATGAGCAGTTCTTC
CASTVSSYNEQFF
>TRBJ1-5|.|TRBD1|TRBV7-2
TGTGCCAGCAGCTTGACAGGGGATCAGCCCCAGCATTTT
CASSLTGDQPQHF
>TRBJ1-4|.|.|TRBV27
TGTGCCAGCCCATTAAGATCACCCCGGGGAAAACTGTTTTTT
CASPLRSPRGKLFF
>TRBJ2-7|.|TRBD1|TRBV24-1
TGTGCCACCAGTGATTCCGGGACAGACAAAAAGTACTTC
CATSDSGTDKKYF
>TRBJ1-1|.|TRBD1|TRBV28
TGTGCCAGCAGCTTCCGACAGGGTAAGACTGAAGCTTTCTTT
CASSFRQGKTEAFF
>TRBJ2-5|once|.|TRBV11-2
TGTGCCAGCAGCCCTTCGACGGGGGTTCAGACCCAGTACTTC
CASSPSTGVQTQYF
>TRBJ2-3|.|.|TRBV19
TGTGCCAGTAGTATAGACCCACACACAGATACGCAGTATTTT
CASSIDPHTDTQYF
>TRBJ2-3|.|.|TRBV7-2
TGTGCCAGCAGCTTAGTTACGCGGGCCCCAGATACGCAGTATTTT
CASSLVTRAPDTQYF
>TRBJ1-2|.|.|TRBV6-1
TGTGCCAGCAGTGAATATCCAGGGGCCAACTATGGCTACACCTTC
CASSEYPGANYGYTF
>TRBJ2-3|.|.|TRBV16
TGTGCCAGCAGCCTTAGGATTAGCGTTCCAGATACGCAGTATTTT
CASSLRISVPDTQYF
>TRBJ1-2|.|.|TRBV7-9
TGTGCCAGCAGCTTACCAGGGTATGGCTACACCTTC
CASSLPGYGYTF
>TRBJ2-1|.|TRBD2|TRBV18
TGTGCCAGCTTCTATATGCGGGGGGAGGTCTACAATGAGCAGTTCTTC
CASFYMRGEVYNEQFF
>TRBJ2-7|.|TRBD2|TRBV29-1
TGCAGCGTAAACATCAAGGTGCGCGGGGGCGAGCAGTACTTC
CSVNIKVRGGEQYF
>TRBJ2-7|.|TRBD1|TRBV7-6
TGTGCCAGCAGCTCCCGCCCAGGGGGCGATTACGAGCAGTACTTC
CASSSRPGGDYEQYF
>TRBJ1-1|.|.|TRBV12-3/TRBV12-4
TGTGCCAGCTCTATAGGGACTGCTGAAGCTTTCTTT
CASSIGTAEAFF
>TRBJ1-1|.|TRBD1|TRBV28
TGTGCCAGTCATACCTCGACAGGGGAGGGCACTGAAGCTTTCTTT
CASHTSTGEGTEAFF
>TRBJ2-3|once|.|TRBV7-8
TGTGCCAGCAGCTCAGAACGGGGTTTAGAGAGCGGGGATACGCAGTATTTT
CASSSERGLESGDTQYF
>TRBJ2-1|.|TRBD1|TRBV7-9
TGTGCCAGCAGCCTCAGGACAGGGTATAATCCAAAATACAATGAGCAGTTCTTC
CASSLRTGYNPKYNEQFF
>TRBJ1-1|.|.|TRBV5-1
TGCGCCAGCAGCCCGGGCTGGGGGGGGACTTCTGAAGCTTTCTTT
CASSPGWGGTSEAFF
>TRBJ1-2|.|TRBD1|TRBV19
TGTGCCAGTAGTATGACCCGCGGGACAGACTATGGCTACACCTTC
CASSMTRGTDYGYTF
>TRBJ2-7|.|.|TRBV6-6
TGTGCCAGCAGCTGGGGGGTCTACGAGCAGTACTTC
CASSWGVYEQYF
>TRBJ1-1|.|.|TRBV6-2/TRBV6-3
TGTGCCAGCAGTTCCGAAAGAGGGACTGAAGCTTTCTTT
CASSSERGTEAFF
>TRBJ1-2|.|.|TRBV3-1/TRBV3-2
TGTGCCAGCAGCCACTCCGGGAGGATACATGGCTACACCTTC
CASSHSGRIHGYTF
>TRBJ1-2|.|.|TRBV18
TGTGCCAGCTCACCAGGCGGCGGGCGACTGGATGGCACCTTC
CASSPGGGRLDGTF
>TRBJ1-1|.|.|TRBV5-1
TGCGCCAGCAGCTCGGCGACACTGAACACTGAAGCTTTCTTT
CASSSATLNTEAFF
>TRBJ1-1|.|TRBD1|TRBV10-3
TGTGCCATCAGTCAGGGACAGGGCTCGGAAGCTTTCTTT
CAISQGQGSEAFF
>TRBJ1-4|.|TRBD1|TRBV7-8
TGTGCCAGCAGCTTACCCGGACAGGGGGCGGGTGAAAAACTGTTTTTT
CASSLPGQGAGEKLFF
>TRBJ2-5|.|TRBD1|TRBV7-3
TGTGCCAGCAGCCGGACAGGGGGAGGAGAGACCCAGTACTTC
CASSRTGGGETQYF
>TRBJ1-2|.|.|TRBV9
TGTGCCAGCAGCCCCCCAGGTTGGGCTAACTATGGCTACACCTTC
CASSPPGWANYGYTF
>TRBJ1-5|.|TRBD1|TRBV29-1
TGCAGCGTCGTACAGGGGTCGGGCAATCAGCCCCAGCATTTT
CSVVQGSGNQPQHF
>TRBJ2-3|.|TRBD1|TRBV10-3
TGTGCCATCAGTGAAAGGACAGGGAATACAGATACGCAGTATTTT
CAISERTGNTDTQYF
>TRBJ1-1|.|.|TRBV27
TGTGCCAGCAGTTTCAATTCTCGAGGGAGGACTGAAGCTTTCTTT
CASSFNSRGRTEAFF
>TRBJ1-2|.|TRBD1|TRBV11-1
TGTGCCAGCTCTTACAGGGGAGAATCTGGCTACACCTTC
CASSYRGESGYTF
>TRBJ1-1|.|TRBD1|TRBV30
TGTGCCTGGAGTGCCAGACCTGCGGACAGGGGAGTGAACACTGAAGCTTTCTTT
CAWSARPADRGVNTEAFF
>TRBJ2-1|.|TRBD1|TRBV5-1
TGCGCCAGCAGCATGACAGGGGATAGCTACAATGAGCAGTTCTTC
CASSMTGDSYNEQFF
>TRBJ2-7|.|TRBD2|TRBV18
TGTGCCAGCTCACCTTATGCCGGGAGGACGACCTACGAGCAGTACTTC
CASSPYAGRTTYEQYF
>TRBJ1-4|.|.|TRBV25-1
TGTGCCAGCGGCACAGGCGCAACTAATGAAAAACTGTTTTTT
CASGTGATNEKLFF
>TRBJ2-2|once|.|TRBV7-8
TGTGCCAGCAAAAGGGGCCGGGACATTGGGGACACCGGGGAGCTGTTTTTT
CASKRGRDIGDTGELFF
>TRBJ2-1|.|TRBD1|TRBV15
TGTGCCACCAGCAGGGGACAGAATAATGAGCAGTTCTTC
CATSRGQNNEQFF